This entry lists 27 T cell receptor beta chains sequenced from one sample in a study of T cell repertoires in cytomegalovirus infection. TCRdb re-called the reads with MiXCR, one entry per CDR3 protein. The sample holds approximately 500,000 distinct CDR3 sequences, around 27% seen once. The sample taken for sequencing was PBMCs. The receptors derive from a human donor in good health (CMV status not recorded). Some clones in this sample may be carry-over from other donors' samples.

This clonotype has only a few counts. The chain links TRBV18 to TRBJ2-2; a possible D gene is TRBD2 (5 bases). Looked up from germline, CDR1 is KGHSH and CDR2 is LQKENI. This CDR3 comprises 12 residues. Deletions cut 8 bases from V and 4 bases from J, with 8 bases between. CDR3 loop: CASRGFTGELFF. CDR3 nucleotides: TGTGCCAGCCGCGGGTTCACCGGGGAGCTGTTTTTT.

The chain couples TRBV19 to TRBJ1-1; D is unclear. CDR1 LNHDA and CDR2 SQIVND come from the germline V gene (reference sequence). This CDR3 is built from 15 residues. V was cut by 0 bases and J by 5 bases, with 13 bases left in between. In nucleotides, the CDR3 is TGTGCCAGTAGTATAGAGTGGGGAGGGAGAACTGAAGCTTTCTTT. This codes for CASSIEWGGRTEAFF.

The gene calls are TRBV5-4 and TRBJ2-5, with 9 bases aligning to TRBD1. CDR1 and CDR2 (germline): SGHNT, YYREEE (reference sequence). The V gene end was trimmed by 0 bases and the J gene end by 6 bases; junction bases not matched to a gene: 3. The CDR3 has 14 residues. The CDR3 region is CASSLAGTGQTQYF. In nucleotides, the CDR3 is TGTGCCAGCAGCTTGGCCGGGACAGGGCAGACCCAGTACTTC. Filled out from reference TRBV5-4 and TRBJ2-5, the complete variable domain reads ETGVTQSPTHLIKTRGQQVTLRCSSQSGHNTVSWYQQALGQGPQFIFQYYREEENGRGNFPPRFSGLQFPNYSSELNVNALELDDSALYLCASSLAGTGQTQYFGPGTRLLVL.

This rearrangement joins TRBV7-2 to TRBJ1-2, with D unresolved. From germline, CDR1 is SGHTA and CDR2 FQGNSA. This CDR3 region has 14 residues. V gave up 4 bases and J gave up 2 bases, with 11 bases separating them. CDR3 in amino acids: CASSSGAFNYGYTF. Written as DNA, the CDR3 is TGTGCCAGCAGCTCGGGAGCATTCAACTATGGCTACACCTTC.

The rearrangement joins TRBV5-4 to TRBJ2-1, with D unresolved. The CDR3 consists of 12 residues. Germline CDR1 is SGHNT and CDR2 is YYREEE (reference sequence). V lost 6 bases and J 7 bases, leaving 11 bases between the germline ends. The CDR3, as DNA: TGTGCCAGCACCCAAGTTGGGAATGAGCAGTTCTTC. Protein sequence: CASTQVGNEQFF.

The chain uses TRBV19 and TRBJ1-6; tentative D call: TRBD1 (5 bases). Trimming took 4 bases from V and 0 from J, leaving 19 bases between them. The CDR3 loop spans 19 amino acids. CDR1 is LNHDA, CDR2 SQIVND, per germline (reference sequence). CDR3 DNA: TGTGCCAGTAGTACACCTCTGATGAAGGGGAGCTCCTATAATTCACCCCTCCACTTT. Its protein product is CASSTPLMKGSSYNSPLHF.

This clonotype occurred a few times. The J gene is TRBJ2-1, the V gene TRBV5-5; possible D gene TRBD1, 6 bases. With 4 bases removed from V and 0 bases from J, the gap between germline ends came to 11 bases. CDR1 SGHKS and CDR2 YYEKEE come from the germline V gene (reference sequence). The CDR3 length is 15 residues. In DNA, the CDR3 is TGTGCCAGCAGCGGACAGTTGTCCTCCTACAATGAGCAGTTCTTC. Translation gives CASSGQLSSYNEQFF.

This clonotype turned up a few times. The V call is TRBV7-9, the J call TRBJ2-3, with D perhaps TRBD1 or TRBD2 (5 bases each). Germline V CDR1 and CDR2: SEHNR, FQNEAQ (reference sequence). V was shortened by 5 bases and J by 6 bases, with 15 bases between the two germline ends. The CDR3 has 14 amino acids. CDR3 coding DNA: TGTGCCAGCAGCCTCTGGGACCGCGGGGATACGCAGTATTTT. Its protein product is CASSLWDRGDTQYF.

This clonotype was observed a handful of times. The chain joins TRBV12-3 or TRBV12-4 to TRBJ2-7, with D possibly TRBD1 on 5 matching bases. The CDR3 contains 12 residues. V dropped 3 bases and J dropped 7 bases, with 10 bases sitting between them. Here the CDR3 reads CASSFQGWEQYF. CDR3 coding DNA: TGTGCCAGCAGTTTTCAGGGATGGGAGCAGTACTTC.

Written as DNA, the CDR3 is TGTGCCAGCAGCTTCCCCGAAGGGAGAACATCCTACAATGAGCAGTTCTTC. Translated, it gives CASSFPEGRTSYNEQFF. The chain combines TRBV6-6 with TRBJ2-1, with D possibly being TRBD2 (5 bases). V lost 6 bases, J lost 1 base, and 19 bases lay in between. The CDR3 consists of 17 residues. CDR1 MNHNY and CDR2 SVGAGI come from the germline V gene (reference sequence).

This chain joins TRBV27 and TRBJ2-1; 7 nucleotides match TRBD2. This CDR3 contains 14 residues. Germline V gives CDR1 MNHEY, CDR2 SMNVEV (reference sequence). Losses at the gene ends were 5 bases for V and 8 bases for J; bases not matched to a gene: 9. The DNA for the CDR3 is TGTGCCAGCAGTCCGACTAGCAGGGTCGATGAGCAGTTCTTC. Translation gives CASSPTSRVDEQFF.

J is TRBJ2-1 and V is TRBV20-1; 8 bases map to TRBD2. The CDR3 is 14 residues long. The V segment lost 3 bases and the J segment 5 bases; nucleotides outside the gene matches: 6. Germline V gives CDR1 DFQATT, CDR2 SNEGSKA (reference sequence). The CDR3 reads CSASALAGNNEQFF. The CDR3 region has the DNA TGCAGTGCTAGTGCCCTAGCGGGCAACAATGAGCAGTTCTTC.

This clonotype has at least ten counts. The chain employs TRBV6-2 or TRBV6-3 and TRBJ2-1; D possibly corresponds to TRBD2 (6 bases). V was clipped by 4 bases and J by 5 bases, with 18 bases between them. The CDR3 runs 16 residues. CDR1 is MNHEY, CDR2 SVGEGT, per germline. CDR3 residues: CASSSQRGGTDNEQFF. In DNA form, the CDR3 reads TGTGCCAGCAGTTCCCAGAGGGGCGGGACCGACAATGAGCAGTTCTTC.

This clonotype occurred a few times. The chain recombines TRBV6-2 or TRBV6-3 with TRBJ2-1; D is perhaps TRBD2 (6 bases). The V gene lost 8 bases and the J gene lost 0 bases, with 11 bases spanning the gap. Germline values: CDR1 MNHEY, CDR2 SVGEGT. The CDR3 spans 14 residues. This chain's CDR3 is CASGTGTSYNEQFF. The CDR3 DNA reads as TGTGCCAGCGGGACTGGGACCTCCTACAATGAGCAGTTCTTC.

This clonotype occurred a few times. This chain joins TRBV6-2 or TRBV6-3 and TRBJ2-7; TRBD2 agrees at 9 bases. This CDR3 comprises 17 residues. Germline CDR1 MNHEY, CDR2 SVGEGT. V lost 5 bases and J lost 4; bases outside the gene matches: 15. In DNA, the CDR3 is TGTGCCAGCAGTCGATACCGGACTAGCGAGTTCGTGTACGAGCAGTACTTC. This translates into CASSRYRTSEFVYEQYF.

This clonotype has more than one count but fewer than ten. The chain couples TRBV15 to TRBJ1-5; 9 bases fit TRBD1. Germline V gene sequence: CDR1 LNHNV, CDR2 YYDKDF (reference sequence). CDR3 length: 17 amino acids. V dropped 0 bases and J dropped 0; count of bases not matched to a gene: 3. DNA for the CDR3: TGTGCCACCAGCAGAGATGGGACAGGGAATAGCAATCAGCCCCAGCATTTT. This encodes CATSRDGTGNSNQPQHF.

The CDR3 here is CASSSGTRDYEQYF. In DNA form, the CDR3 reads TGTGCCAGCAGCTCCGGGACTAGAGATTACGAGCAGTACTTC. V gene TRBV27 combines with J gene TRBJ2-7; 8 nucleotides match TRBD2. Germline CDR1 MNHEY, CDR2 SMNVEV (reference sequence). This CDR3 comprises 14 residues. Trimming cost V 6 bases and J 4 bases; bases outside gene matches: 8.

The chain combines TRBV4-2 with TRBJ2-3; no clear D gene. Germline loops: CDR1 LGHNA, CDR2 YNFKEQ. V gave up 0 bases and J gave up 1 base, with 8 bases separating them. The CDR3 consists of 15 residues. This chain's CDR3 is CASSQDGAGTDTQYF. DNA for the CDR3: TGTGCCAGCAGCCAAGATGGCGCTGGCACAGATACGCAGTATTTT.

In this sample, this clonotype turned up a few times. This rearrangement joins TRBV10-3 to TRBJ2-7; possibly TRBD1 for D (6 bases). The CDR3 length is 14 residues. The germline V gene encodes CDR1 ENHRY and CDR2 SYGVKD. Trimming pared 4 bases from V and 1 base from J, leaving 11 bases between. Written as DNA, the CDR3 is TGTGCCATCAGTGGACAGGCGTTATCCTACGAGCAGTACTTC. This sequence encodes CAISGQALSYEQYF.

This clonotype was recorded at least ten times. CDR3 region: CASSHPVRSDEQFF. CDR3 coding DNA: TGCGCCAGCAGCCACCCGGTACGGTCCGATGAGCAGTTCTTC. The chain has TRBV4-1 and TRBJ2-1; D unclear. Germline assignment: CDR1 MGHRA and CDR2 YSYEKL. Trimming cost V 3 bases and J 8 bases, with 14 bases left between them. CDR3 length: 14 residues.

Concerning this clonotype itself: The junction departs from germline at one end; a sequencing error may be responsible. The chain combines TRBV18 with TRBJ1-4; tentative D call: TRBD1 (5 bases). The CDR3 totals 15 residues. Germline-derived CDR1 and CDR2 are KGHSH and LQKENI. CDR3 sequence: CASSPLETGMKNLFF. CDR3 sequence (DNA): TGTGCCAGCTCACCACTCGAAACAGGAATGAAAAATCTGTTTTTT.

V is TRBV5-5 and J is TRBJ2-3, with D possibly matching TRBD1 (5 bases). Germline CDR1 is SGHKS and CDR2 is YYEKEE (reference sequence). V lost 4 bases and J 6 bases, leaving 12 bases between the germline ends. The CDR3 contains 13 residues. CDR3 residues: CASSLPGSDTQYF. Written as DNA, the CDR3 is TGTGCCAGCAGCCTGCCAGGGTCCGATACGCAGTATTTT.

Of note for this clonotype: At one of its ends the junction is not consistent with the germline gene, which may arise from a read error. V gene TRBV4-1 combines with J gene TRBJ2-3; D assignment may be TRBD1 or TRBD2 (6 bases each). Per germline, CDR1 MGHRA and CDR2 YSYEKL. The CDR3 spans 13 residues. The CDR3 DNA is TGTGCCAGCAGCAGAGGGGGGCCAGATACGCAGTATTTT. Translation: CASSRGGPDTQYF.

The rearrangement uses TRBV12-3 or TRBV12-4 and TRBJ1-3; possible D gene TRBD1, 6 bases. Trimming shortened V by 3 bases and J by 2 bases, and 14 bases separated the two germline ends. CDR3 length: 16 residues. The DNA of the CDR3 is TGTGCCAGCAGTTTGGGGGGAGGGGGTACTGGAAACACCATATATTTT. This sequence encodes CASSLGGGGTGNTIYF.

This clonotype was detected many times. V usage is TRBV7-9 and J usage is TRBJ1-1; 9 bases fit TRBD1. The CDR3 is 14 residues long. Per the germline V gene, CDR1 is SEHNR and CDR2 is FQNEAQ (reference sequence). The J segment lost 5 bases and the V segment lost 5 bases, leaving 6 bases of the junction unmatched. Here the CDR3 reads CASSTGTGRTEAFF. The CDR3 DNA reads as TGTGCCAGCAGCACCGGGACAGGGCGAACTGAAGCTTTCTTT.

The V gene is TRBV4-2, the J gene TRBJ2-2; TRBD1 matches at 9 bases. Trimming took 5 bases from V and 4 from J; bases not matched to a gene: 8. The CDR3 runs 16 residues. Germline assignment: CDR1 LGHNA and CDR2 YNFKEQ. CDR3 in DNA: TGTGCCAGCAGCGCACCGGGACAGGGTTTCACCGGGGAGCTGTTTTTT. Translating it yields CASSAPGQGFTGELFF.

This chain links TRBV6-4 with TRBJ2-7; D gene ambiguous. The CDR3 is made up of 9 amino acids. Trimming took off 6 bases at V and 13 bases at J, with 10 bases between the two ends. Germline assignment: CDR1 MRHNA and CDR2 SNTAGT. This chain's CDR3 is CASSPGIYV. CDR3 sequence (DNA): TGTGCCAGCAGCCCTGGGATATACGTC.